This passage covers 10 T cell receptor beta chains from one sample sequenced in a study of tumor and adjacent non-tumor tissue in lung cancer listed by TCRdb under 2018. Bulk unsorted tissue served as the source for RNA extraction, and RNA quality was assessed using a NanoDrop ND-1000 and an Agilent 2100. The method was multiplex PCR. Sequencing instrument: Illumina HiSeq 2500. TCRbeta libraries were constructed through three rounds of nested PCR with primers (Table S4) according to protocols modified from ARM-PCR. The public reads were quality trimmed at Q25 with fastp and then assembled into clones with MiXCR by TCRdb, keeping productive beta chains. Entries are consolidated by CDR3 protein sequence, retaining the most common genes and DNA. The sample profile shows 84,000 or so distinct CDR3 sequences; around three fifths of them were found once. The ten largest clones capture more than 14% of the sample.

The sample comprised lung tumor tissue. The receptors stem from a man aged 70-80 years with non-small cell lung cancer.

Remarks on this clonotype: This may be a read error, as it is one base from a much larger clone. The V gene is TRBV12-3 or TRBV12-4, the J gene TRBJ2-7; TRBD2 might be the D (5 bases). This CDR3 has 13 residues. The germline V and J ends were trimmed by 1 base and 6 bases, with 10 bases remaining between them. CDR3 DNA sequence: TGTGCCAGCAGTTTAGAGCGGACCTGCGAGCAGTACTTC. Translating it yields CASSLERTCEQYF.

On this clonotype itself: An end of the junction does not agree with germline; a read error may underlie this. The genes are TRBV29-1 and TRBJ2-7; D is uncertain. The CDR3 spans 14 residues. From germline, CDR1 is SQVTM and CDR2 ANQGSEA. The CDR3 loop is CNVDYGSHLGEQYF. The CDR3 bases are TGCAACGTTGATTACGGCTCTCACCTAGGCGAGCAGTACTTC.

This clonotype was detected ten times or more. The germline gene is not matched at one end of the junction; a read error may be the cause. V and J are TRBV7-8 and TRBJ2-1, with D perhaps being TRBD1 or TRBD2 (5 bases each). This CDR3 is 16 amino acids long. Germline-derived CDR1 and CDR2 are SGHVS and FQNEAQ. CDR3 nucleotides: TGTGCCAGCAGCCTAGCCCGACAGTTCTCCTACAATGAGCAGTTCTTC. Protein: CASSLARQFSYNEQFF.

This clonotype was seen at least ten times. The rearrangement joins TRBV29-1 to TRBJ2-1, with a weak D call TRBD1 (5 bases). The CDR3 contains 12 residues. V was shortened by 5 bases and J by 8 bases, with 13 bases between the two germline ends. Germline lookup yields CDR1 SQVTM and CDR2 ANQGSEA. CDR3 sequence reads: CSVIIGVDEQFF. DNA for the CDR3: TGCAGCGTTATAATAGGGGTGGATGAGCAGTTCTTC.

Regarding this clonotype: Given a much more abundant clone one base away, this may be a read error. The chain uses TRBV10-2 and TRBJ2-3; 9 bases are a match to TRBD1. The CDR3 runs 14 residues. Germline CDR1 reads WSHSY; CDR2 reads SAAADI. The DNA of the CDR3 is TGCGCCGGCAGCTCCGGGACAGGGCAAGATACGCAGTATTTT. Its protein is CAGSSGTGQDTQYF.

A few counts support this clonotype. This may stem from a read error, because a much larger clone lies one nucleotide away. This rearrangement joins TRBV20-1 to TRBJ2-7; 9 bases align to TRBD2. The CDR3 spans 13 residues. Germline V gives CDR1 DFQATT, CDR2 SNEGSKA (reference sequence). The DNA of the CDR3 is TGCAGTGTAGGGCGGGAGGGCCCGTACGAGCGGTACTTC. Its protein product is CSVGREGPYERYF.

In regard to this clonotype: The germline gene is not matched at one end of the junction; a read error may be the cause. This rearrangement joins TRBV6-1 to TRBJ2-6, with a tentative D call TRBD1 (6 bases). Germline V gene data show CDR1 as MNHNS and CDR2 as SASEGT. The CDR3 contains 16 residues. The CDR3 here is CTSSAEDSSGTNVLTF. As DNA, the CDR3 is TGTACCAGCAGTGCAGAGGACAGCTCTGGGACCAACGTCCTGACTTTC.

As regards this clonotype: An end of the junction differs from the germline gene, which may be a read error. V and J are TRBV11-2 and TRBJ2-3, with D tentatively TRBD1 (6 bases). CDR3 size: 15 residues. Germline loops: CDR1 SGHAT, CDR2 FQNNGV. CDR3 in DNA: TGTACCAGCAGCCTAGTAGGGGGTCAGGCAGATGCGCAGTATTTT. Its protein product is CTSSLVGGQADAQYF.

The chain is built from TRBV11-2 and TRBJ2-7; 7 bases line up with TRBD1. CDR3 length equals 14 residues. Germline lookup yields CDR1 SGHAT and CDR2 FQNNGV. The junction had 20 bases not matched to a gene; V was cut back by 9 bases and J by 12 bases. DNA for the CDR3: TGTGCCAGGAGCGAGGGGGACAGAAACTACGTGCGGTACTTC. It specifies CARSEGDRNYVRYF.

By its share, this clonotype is medium-sized. CDR3 amino acids: CASKRLEEETQYF. CDR3 in DNA: TGTGCCAGCAAGCGCTTGGAGGAAGAGACCCAGTACTTC. This chain joins TRBV5-5 and TRBJ2-5; D may be TRBD2 (5 bases). Germline CDR1 reads SGHKS; CDR2 reads YYEKEE (reference sequence). This CDR3 region has 13 residues. V was clipped by 6 bases and J by 3 bases, with 12 bases between them.